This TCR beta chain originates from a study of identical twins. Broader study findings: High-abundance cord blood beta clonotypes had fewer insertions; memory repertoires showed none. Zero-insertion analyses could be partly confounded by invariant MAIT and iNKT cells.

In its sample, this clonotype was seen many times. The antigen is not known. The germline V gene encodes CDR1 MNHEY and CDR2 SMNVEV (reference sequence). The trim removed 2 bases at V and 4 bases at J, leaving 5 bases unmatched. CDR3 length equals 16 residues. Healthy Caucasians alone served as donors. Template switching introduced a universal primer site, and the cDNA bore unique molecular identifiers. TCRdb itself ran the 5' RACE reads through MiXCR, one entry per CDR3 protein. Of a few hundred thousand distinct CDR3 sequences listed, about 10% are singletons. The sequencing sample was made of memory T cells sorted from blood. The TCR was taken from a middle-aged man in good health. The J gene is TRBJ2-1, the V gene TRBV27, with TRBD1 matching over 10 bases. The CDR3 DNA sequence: TGTGCCAGCAGTTTAGTCTGGACAGGGGGTTACAATGAGCAGTTCTTC. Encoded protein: CASSLVWTGGYNEQFF.